The TCR beta chain described here comes from a study of PD-1 blockade in mismatch repair-deficient tumors. This CDR3 comprises 15 residues. The germline CDR1 and CDR2 sequences are SGDLS and YYNGEE. The V and J ends lost 4 bases and 3 bases, in that order; junction bases with no gene match: 9. This clone was recorded once. Generated by immunoSEQ multiplex PCR, the TCRdb table keeps only in-frame clones and is missing some. The profile shows about 100,000 clones, 82% of them singletons. The material sequenced was peripheral blood, taken about eight months after starting pembrolizumab. The TCR sequence derives from an adult with mismatch repair-deficient cancer. The genes are TRBV9 and TRBJ2-7; 8 bases line up with TRBD1. CDR3 in DNA: TGTGCCAGCAGCCCCGCCGGGACAGGCTTCTACGAGCAGTACTTC. Amino acids: CASSPAGTGFYEQYF.